Presented here are 8 T cell receptor beta chains from one specimen sequenced in a study of OX40 agonist ivuxolimab in advanced cancers. Repertoires were generated with immunoSEQ multiplex PCR, while TCRdb's copy carries only in-frame clones and drops some. The data hold 57,000 or so clones, with approximately 86% observed a single time. This material consisted of CD4+ or CD8+ T cells sorted from blood, taken in a trial of the OX40 agonist ivuxolimab. The source is an adult with an advanced solid tumor such as melanoma, head and neck, liver or kidney cancer.

The rearrangement uses TRBV6-4 and TRBJ1-1; no definite D call. V was pared by 5 bases and J by 0 bases, with 13 bases between. Germline lookup yields CDR1 MRHNA and CDR2 SNTAGT. CDR3 length: 15 amino acids. In DNA form, the CDR3 reads TGTGCCAGCAGTCCCGATGGTGCAGTGAACACTGAAGCTTTCTTT. Protein: CASSPDGAVNTEAFF.

The rearrangement links TRBV5-1 to TRBJ2-5; D ambiguous. The V gene's germline CDR1 is SGHRS and CDR2 YFSETQ. The V end was cut by 4 bases, the J end by 7 bases, with 17 bases between. The CDR3 consists of 14 residues. CDR3 sequence (DNA): TGCGCCAGCAGCCGAGCGCTTGAAACGGGGACCCAGTACTTC. This sequence encodes CASSRALETGTQYF.

V and J are TRBV19 and TRBJ2-7; D possibly corresponds to TRBD2 (5 bases). Deletions cut 4 bases from V and 3 bases from J, with 10 bases between. Germline loops: CDR1 LNHDA, CDR2 SQIVND (reference sequence). The CDR3 runs to 13 residues. Here the CDR3 reads CASSKAGLYEQYF. CDR3 sequence (DNA): TGTGCCAGTAGTAAAGCAGGACTCTACGAGCAGTACTTC.

Within the sample, this clone is medium-sized. Other DNA sequences in the same sample also yield this CDR3. V and J are TRBV11-2 and TRBJ1-1, with no clear D. The germline V and J ends were trimmed by 0 bases and 3 bases, with 8 bases remaining between them. Germline CDR1 SGHAT, CDR2 FQNNGV. The CDR3 covers 14 residues. The CDR3 loop is CASSLDGSYTEAFF. The CDR3 DNA reads TGTGCCAGCAGCTTAGATGGTTCCTACACTGAAGCTTTCTTT.

The genes are TRBV9 and TRBJ2-7, with D perhaps matching TRBD1 (6 bases). There are 12 residues in the CDR3. The germline V gene has CDR1 SGDLS and CDR2 YYNGEE. The germline V and J ends were trimmed by 4 bases and 5 bases, with 10 bases remaining between them. DNA for the CDR3: TGTGCCAGCAGCCCTCGGACAGACGAGCAGTACTTC. Translation: CASSPRTDEQYF.

V is TRBV5-1 and J is TRBJ2-5; TRBD1 matches at 9 bases. Unmatched junction bases numbered 3, after V lost 3 bases and J lost 0 bases. This CDR3 is 15 amino acids long. Germline values: CDR1 SGHRS, CDR2 YFSETQ. The CDR3 spells CASSSDRGNQETQYF. CDR3 DNA: TGCGCCAGCAGCTCGGACAGGGGCAACCAAGAGACCCAGTACTTC.

V is TRBV7-9 and J is TRBJ2-2; D uncertain. This CDR3 region has 12 residues. From germline, CDR1 is SEHNR and CDR2 FQNEAQ (reference sequence). Deletions cut 6 bases from V and 5 bases from J, with 7 bases between. CDR3 bases: TGTGCCAGCAGGCGAGGAACCGGGGAGCTGTTTTTT. Its protein product is CASRRGTGELFF.

This clone was recorded only once. J is TRBJ1-2 and V is TRBV6-6, with D unresolved. The length of the CDR3 is 14 residues. The V gene's germline CDR1 is MNHNY and CDR2 SVGAGI (reference sequence). The germline V and J ends were trimmed by 7 bases and 0 bases, with 12 bases remaining between them. CDR3 protein: CASTGDTANYGYTF. In DNA, the CDR3 is TGTGCCAGCACCGGAGACACCGCTAACTATGGCTACACCTTC.